This TCR beta chain is drawn from a study of identical twins. TCRdb recomputed calls from the 5' RACE reads with MiXCR, one row per CDR3 protein. The profile shows over 600,000 distinct CDR3 sequences, around 21% of them singletons. The V gene lost 1 base and the J gene lost 6 bases, with 11 bases spanning the gap. The V gene's germline CDR1 is SGDLS and CDR2 YYNGEE. This CDR3 is 13 amino acids long. In its sample, this clonotype was seen many times. There were only healthy Caucasians among the donors. These data were also filed under a second study, of T cells expressing NK-cell markers.

This receptor was obtained from a woman aged 18-29 years in good health. Sequencing was carried out using PBMCs. This rearrangement joins TRBV9 to TRBJ2-7; D perhaps matches TRBD2 (5 bases). The CDR3, as DNA: TGTGCCAGCAGCGTAATTGAGGGCGGCGAGCAGTACTTC. Its protein is CASSVIEGGEQYF.